These 27 T cell receptor beta chains came from one sample sequenced in a study of blood T cell repertoires in COVID-19. The method was immunoSEQ multiplex PCR; TCRdb's version includes in-frame clones alone and lacks a portion of them. The data show roughly 130,000 clones, 90% seen once. Sample: peripheral blood. The source of these receptors is a man in his forties or fifties with active COVID-19.

The V and J genes are TRBV6-5 and TRBJ1-2, with TRBD1 matching 9 bases. The CDR3 is 15 residues long. CDR1 is MNHEY, CDR2 SVGAGI, per germline. V lost 5 bases, J lost 2 bases, and 6 bases stayed unmatched. The CDR3 here is CASSTTGTGNYGYTF. CDR3 bases: TGTGCCAGCAGTACTACCGGGACAGGGAACTATGGCTACACCTTC.

The chain couples TRBV6-1 to TRBJ1-2; D perhaps matches TRBD1 (5 bases). CDR3 size: 14 residues. Germline V CDR1 and CDR2: MNHNS, SASEGT. Trimming pared 3 bases from V and 5 bases from J, leaving 13 bases between. The CDR3 coding sequence is TGTGCCAGCAGTGATCCGAGACAGATTTATGGCTACACCTTC. Translated: CASSDPRQIYGYTF.

A word on this clone: Other DNA sequences of this sample code for an identical CDR3. J is TRBJ2-3 and V is TRBV3-1 (or the pseudogene TRBV3-2), with 14 bases identical to TRBD2. V gave up 4 bases and J gave up 0 bases; unmatched junction bases: 6. Germline CDR1 reads LGHDT; CDR2 reads YNNKEL (reference sequence). The CDR3 is 18 amino acids. CDR3 region: CASSPGLAGVASTDTQYF. The CDR3 DNA follows: TGTGCCAGCAGCCCGGGACTAGCGGGAGTGGCGAGCACAGATACGCAGTATTTT.

This clone was detected only once. The chain has TRBV5-1 and TRBJ1-3; the match to TRBD1 covers 7 bases. Germline V gene lookup returns CDR1 SGHRS and CDR2 YFSETQ. The CDR3 covers 16 residues. After removal of 0 bases from V and 2 bases from J, the junction contained 5 bases not matched to a gene. The CDR3 loop reads CASSLASTGTGNTIYF. CDR3 DNA: TGCGCCAGCAGCTTGGCCTCGACAGGGACTGGAAACACCATATATTTT.

V usage is TRBV12-5 and J usage is TRBJ1-1; 11 bases are a match to TRBD1. From germline, CDR1 is LGHNT and CDR2 FRNRAP. V dropped 6 bases and J dropped 0; count of bases not matched to a gene: 9. The CDR3 covers 17 residues. CDR3 amino acids: CASGYADRGRMNTEAFF. In DNA form, the CDR3 reads TGTGCTAGTGGATACGCGGACAGGGGGCGCATGAACACTGAAGCTTTCTTT.

The CDR3 DNA is TGTGCCAGCAGCCAAGATCGACAGGGAGGCACTGAAGCTTTCTTT. Protein: CASSQDRQGGTEAFF. The V and J genes are TRBV14 and TRBJ1-1; 7 bases are shared with TRBD1. V lost 0 bases and J lost 4; bases outside the gene matches: 5. The CDR3 runs to 15 residues. From germline, CDR1 is SGHDN and CDR2 FVKESK.

V is TRBV9 and J is TRBJ2-2; the match to TRBD2 covers 10 bases. Per germline, CDR1 SGDLS and CDR2 YYNGEE. J gave up 5 bases and V 0 bases, and 4 bases lay outside the gene matches. The CDR3 runs to 16 residues. CDR3 protein: CASSVVSSGGTGELFF. The CDR3 region has the DNA TGTGCCAGCAGCGTAGTATCTAGCGGGGGTACCGGGGAGCTGTTTTTT.

The V gene is TRBV7-9, the J gene TRBJ1-1; 7 bases align to TRBD1. The CDR3 length is 16 residues. With 1 base clipped from V and 1 base from J, the junction kept 6 bases outside the gene matches. The germline V gene encodes CDR1 SEHNR and CDR2 FQNEAQ (reference sequence). In nucleotides, the CDR3 is TGTGCCAGCAGCTTAGGACAGGGAAGTCGGAACACTGAAGCTTTCTTT. Translating gives CASSLGQGSRNTEAFF.

This chain links TRBV5-1 with TRBJ2-3; TRBD1 is a possible D gene (6 bases). CDR1 and CDR2 (germline): SGHRS, YFSETQ. The V gene lost 5 bases and the J gene lost 0 bases, with 13 bases spanning the gap. The CDR3 runs 15 residues. The DNA for the CDR3 is TGCGCCAGCAGAAGGGACACATCTAGCACAGATACGCAGTATTTT. Its translation is CASRRDTSSTDTQYF.

This chain links TRBV11-2 with TRBJ1-4, with TRBD1 identical over 9 bases. There are 15 residues in the CDR3. Germline V gene data show CDR1 as SGHAT and CDR2 as FQNNGV. The ends lost 5 bases at V and 4 bases at J; junction bases unmatched: 5. This CDR3 is CASSKGQGNNEKLFF. The DNA of the CDR3 is TGTGCCAGCAGCAAAGGACAGGGGAATAATGAAAAACTGTTTTTT.

The chain carries TRBV5-1 and TRBJ2-7, with D perhaps matching TRBD2 (6 bases). The germline V gene encodes CDR1 SGHRS and CDR2 YFSETQ. The CDR3 is 14 amino acids. Deletions cut 2 bases from V and 4 bases from J, with 13 bases between. CDR3 sequence: CASSFASGGYEQYV. The CDR3, as DNA: TGCGCCAGCAGCTTTGCCAGCGGAGGGTACGAGCAGTACGTC.

This chain connects TRBV3-1 (or the pseudogene TRBV3-2) to TRBJ1-4; the match to TRBD1 covers 9 bases. CDR3 length: 17 residues. Germline-derived CDR1 and CDR2 are LGHDT and YNNKEL (reference sequence). V was pared by 1 base and J by 0 bases, with 3 bases of the junction left unmatched. The CDR3: CASSQVGQGATNEKLFF. The CDR3 DNA sequence: TGTGCCAGCAGCCAAGTGGGACAGGGAGCAACTAATGAAAAACTGTTTTTT.

V usage is TRBV5-4 and J usage is TRBJ2-2; 9 bases map to TRBD2. The CDR3 is 18 amino acids. Germline-derived CDR1 and CDR2 are SGHNT and YYREEE (reference sequence). The ends lost 4 bases at V and 5 bases at J; junction bases unmatched: 15. The CDR3 protein is CASSPGGGGRAITGELFF. Written as DNA, the CDR3 is TGTGCCAGCAGCCCCGGAGGTGGCGGGAGGGCCATTACCGGGGAGCTGTTTTTT.

The V gene is TRBV13, the J gene TRBJ2-2; 9 bases agree with TRBD1. The CDR3 is 14 residues long. V shed 6 bases and J 5 bases; nucleotides not matched to a gene: 4. Germline V CDR1 and CDR2: PRHDT, FYEKMQ (reference sequence). The CDR3 DNA reads as TGTGCCAGCAGACGCGGACAGGGGACCGGGGAGCTGTTTTTT. Protein sequence: CASRRGQGTGELFF. The entire variable domain, with the rest obtained from reference TRBV13 and TRBJ2-2, is as follows: AAGVIQSPRHLIKEKRETATLKCYPIPRHDTVYWYQQGPGQDPQFLISFYEKMQSDKGSIPDRFSAQQFSDYHSELNMSSLELGDSALYFCASRRGQGTGELFFGEGSRLTVL.

This clone was detected once. The J gene is TRBJ2-1, the V gene TRBV7-9; 11 bases align to TRBD2. Germline V gene data show CDR1 as SEHNR and CDR2 as FQNEAQ (reference sequence). CDR3 size: 17 residues. Trimming at V came to 4 bases and at J to 3 bases, leaving 8 bases not matched to a gene. CDR3 coding DNA: TGTGCCAGCAGCTCCACCGGGACTAGCGGTTACTACAATGAGCAGTTCTTC. Residues: CASSSTGTSGYYNEQFF.

The chain joins TRBV6-6 to TRBJ2-2, with a weak D call TRBD2 (6 bases). V lost 6 bases, J lost 4 bases, and 15 bases lay in between. CDR1 and CDR2 (germline): MNHNY, SVGAGI (reference sequence). The CDR3 runs 15 residues. CDR3 sequence: CASSPPRDGTGELFF. The DNA of the CDR3 is TGTGCCAGCAGCCCCCCGCGGGACGGCACCGGGGAGCTGTTTTTT.

This chain joins TRBV6-5 and TRBJ2-3, with D maybe TRBD1 (8 bases). CDR3 length equals 15 residues. V lost 6 bases and J lost 5, with 18 bases in between. The germline V gene has CDR1 MNHEY and CDR2 SVGAGI. The CDR3 region is CASSPGGGGRDTQYF. CDR3 sequence (DNA): TGTGCCAGCAGCCCAGGGGGCGGGGGCAGAGATACGCAGTATTTT.

The CDR3 is CASSQSSGIDTQYF. Here the CDR3 DNA reads TGTGCCAGCAGCCAAAGCTCCGGGATCGATACGCAGTATTTT. This chain links TRBV3-1 (or the pseudogene TRBV3-2) with TRBJ2-3; weak D call: TRBD2 (5 bases). Trimming took 2 bases from V and 6 from J, leaving 12 bases between them. The CDR3 is 14 amino acids. Germline V CDR1 and CDR2: LGHDT, YNNKEL (reference sequence).

The chain has TRBV21-1 and TRBJ1-1; TRBD1 was called by the table and not checked on the DNA. TRBV21-1 is a pseudogene segment. CDR3 size: 16 residues. The CDR3 sequence: CASSKEVPGQGAEAFF. The CDR3 DNA is TGTGCCAGCAGCAAAGAAGTTCCGGGACAGGGCGCTGAAGCTTTCTTT.

The chain carries TRBV2 and TRBJ1-6, with 7 bases aligning to TRBD1. Germline V gene data show CDR1 as SNHLY and CDR2 as FYNNEI. This CDR3 has 15 amino acids. The trim removed 2 bases at V and 7 bases at J, leaving 5 bases unmatched. CDR3 sequence: CASSEQQGLNSPLHF. The CDR3 coding sequence is TGTGCCAGCAGTGAACAACAGGGGTTAAATTCACCCCTCCACTTT.

The chain is built from TRBV24-1 and TRBJ2-1; 9 positions agree with TRBD1. This CDR3 contains 15 residues. V was pared by 5 bases and J by 7 bases, with 8 bases of the junction left unmatched. The germline CDR1 and CDR2 sequences are KGHDR and SFDVKD. CDR3 nucleotide sequence: TGTGCCACCAGTGCCACCGGGACAGGGAAGAATGAGCAGTTCTTC. Translating gives CATSATGTGKNEQFF.

This clone was found once. The V gene is TRBV7-2, the J gene TRBJ2-1, with 14 bases fitting TRBD2. The V gene end was trimmed by 4 bases and the J gene end by 7 bases; junction bases not matched to a gene: 9. The germline V gene has CDR1 SGHTA and CDR2 FQGNSA. The CDR3 is made up of 17 amino acids. The CDR3 DNA reads as TGTGCCAGCAGCTCTACTCGACTAGCGGGGGGGCAGAATGAGCAGTTCTTC. This codes for CASSSTRLAGGQNEQFF. The complete variable domain, with remaining parts taken from reference TRBV7-2 and TRBJ2-1, reads GAGVSQSPSNKVTEKGKDVELRCDPISGHTALYWYRQSLGQGLEFLIYFQGNSAPDKSGLPSDRFSAERTGGSVSTLTIQRTQQEDSAVYLCASSSTRLAGGQNEQFFGPGTRLTVL.

The rearrangement uses TRBV5-1 and TRBJ2-1, with 10 nucleotides matching TRBD2. The CDR3 consists of 16 residues. The trim removed 2 bases at V and 8 bases at J, leaving 10 bases unmatched. Per the germline V gene, CDR1 is SGHRS and CDR2 is YFSETQ. The CDR3 DNA reads as TGCGCCAGCAGCTTAGGTTCCCTAGCGGGAGTCGATGAGCAGTTCTTC. As protein: CASSLGSLAGVDEQFF.

V gene TRBV10-3 combines with J gene TRBJ2-3; D gene uncertain. Germline loops: CDR1 ENHRY, CDR2 SYGVKD. The ends were cut back, 6 bases at V and 2 bases at J, with 12 bases in the middle. The length of the CDR3 is 14 residues. CDR3 in amino acids: CAISSEESTDTQYF. DNA of the CDR3: TGTGCCATCAGCAGCGAGGAGTCCACAGATACGCAGTATTTT.

The V gene is TRBV3-1 (or the pseudogene TRBV3-2), the J gene TRBJ2-1; 7 nucleotides align to TRBD2. CDR1 LGHDT and CDR2 YNNKEL come from the germline V gene (reference sequence). V trimming: 4 bases; J trimming: 7 bases; junction bases outside the gene matches: 10. CDR3 size: 15 residues. CDR3 in amino acids: CASSLSGSEVNEQFF. DNA of the CDR3: TGTGCCAGCAGCCTTAGCGGGTCGGAGGTAAATGAGCAGTTCTTC.

This chain joins TRBV5-1 and TRBJ1-1; 11 nucleotides line up with TRBD1. The germline V gene encodes CDR1 SGHRS and CDR2 YFSETQ. J was trimmed by 4 bases and V by 2 bases; bases with no gene match: 7. This CDR3 spans 16 amino acids. CDR3: CASSFGPGQGGTEAFF. The CDR3 DNA is TGCGCCAGCAGCTTTGGACCGGGACAGGGGGGCACTGAAGCTTTCTTT.

V gene TRBV7-7 combines with J gene TRBJ2-5; possible D gene TRBD1, 5 bases. Germline loops: CDR1 SSHAT, CDR2 FNYEAQ (reference sequence). There are 14 residues in the CDR3. V was trimmed by 4 bases and J by 5 bases, leaving 14 bases between them. The CDR3 spells CASSSGAGYETQYF. The CDR3 DNA sequence: TGTGCCAGCAGCTCAGGAGCAGGGTATGAGACCCAGTACTTC. Complete variable domain (other parts from reference TRBV7-7 and TRBJ2-5): GAGVSQSPRYKVTKRGQDVTLRCDPISSHATLYWYQQALGQGPEFLTYFNYEAQPDKSGLPSDRFSAERPEGSISTLTIQRTEQRDSAMYRCASSSGAGYETQYFGPGTRLLVL.